This TCR beta chain stems from a study of blood T cell repertoires in COVID-19. About the study: Whether acute or convalescent, the COVID-19 samples came from the United States, Italy and Spain. Sample material is recorded as cDNA or gDNA derived from T cells, B-cell-depleted T cells, or PBMCs.

The CDR3 contains 14 residues. Germline V CDR1 and CDR2: SNHLY, FYNNEI. V was clipped by 0 bases and J by 4 bases, with 9 bases between them. In the original analysis: Reference gene primer amplification in the assay estimated nucleated cell counts. Only in-frame clones appear in the TCRdb table, and some are missing; sequencing was by immunoSEQ multiplex PCR. For V, J and clone size, that table is used; D and trimming come from the DNA. The data show approximately 140,000 clones, about nine tenths seen once. Sequencing was done on a sample of peripheral blood. This rearrangement joins TRBV2 to TRBJ2-5; unclear D gene. This receptor was identified in a human donor in a cohort sampled during active COVID-19. CDR3 bases: TGTGCCAGCAGTGAAGCCGCCCGAGGAGAGACCCAGTACTTC. It encodes CASSEAARGETQYF. The whole variable domain, remainder taken from reference TRBV2 and TRBJ2-5, is EPEVTQTPSHQVTQMGQEVILRCVPISNHLYFYWYRQILGQKVEFLVSFYNNEISEKSEIFDDQFSVERPDGSNFTLKIRSTKLEDSAMYFCASSEAARGETQYFGPGTRLLVL.